This T cell receptor (beta chain) stems from a study of post-analysis software for immune sequencing data. Unique molecular identifiers featured in each of the TCR beta cDNA libraries. Via MiXCR, TCRdb re-called the PCR reads, giving one row per CDR3 protein. The sample includes hundreds of thousands of distinct CDR3 sequences, around 40% of them seen just once. This clonotype has at least ten counts. The specimen sequenced was blood. The TCR was taken from a girl between 10 and 17 years old with multiple sclerosis.

DNA for the CDR3: TGTGCCATCAGTGAGTCCGCGGGGAACACTGAAGCTTTCTTT. Protein product: CAISESAGNTEAFF. V gene TRBV10-3 combines with J gene TRBJ1-1; no definite D call. Per the germline V gene, CDR1 is ENHRY and CDR2 is SYGVKD. V gave up 0 bases and J gave up 1 base, with 6 bases separating them. The CDR3 runs 14 residues.